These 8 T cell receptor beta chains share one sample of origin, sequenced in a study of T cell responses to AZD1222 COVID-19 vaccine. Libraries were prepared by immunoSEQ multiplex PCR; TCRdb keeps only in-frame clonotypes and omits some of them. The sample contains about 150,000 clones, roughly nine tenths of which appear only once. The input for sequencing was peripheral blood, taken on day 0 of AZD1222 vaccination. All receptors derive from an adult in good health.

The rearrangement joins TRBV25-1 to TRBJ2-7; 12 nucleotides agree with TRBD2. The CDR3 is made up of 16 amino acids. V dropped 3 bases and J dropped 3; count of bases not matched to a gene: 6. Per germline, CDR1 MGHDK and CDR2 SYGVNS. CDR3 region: CASSDPGLAGFYEQYF. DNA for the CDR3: TGTGCCAGCAGTGACCCAGGACTAGCGGGGTTCTACGAGCAGTACTTC.

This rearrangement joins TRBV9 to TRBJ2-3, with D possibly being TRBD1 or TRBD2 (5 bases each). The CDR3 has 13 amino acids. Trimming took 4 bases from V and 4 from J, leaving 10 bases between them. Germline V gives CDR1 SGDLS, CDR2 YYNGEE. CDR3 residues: CASSRVGADTQYF. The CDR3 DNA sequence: TGTGCCAGCAGCCGTGTGGGGGCAGATACGCAGTATTTT.

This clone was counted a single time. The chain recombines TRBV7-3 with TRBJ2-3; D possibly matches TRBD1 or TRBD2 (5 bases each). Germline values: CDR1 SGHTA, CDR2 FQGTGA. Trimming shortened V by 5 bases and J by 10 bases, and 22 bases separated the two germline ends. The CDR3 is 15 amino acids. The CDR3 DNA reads TGTGCCAGCAGCCCAGGTGGGGCCGGGGATGGTGCGCAGTATTTT. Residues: CASSPGGAGDGAQYF.

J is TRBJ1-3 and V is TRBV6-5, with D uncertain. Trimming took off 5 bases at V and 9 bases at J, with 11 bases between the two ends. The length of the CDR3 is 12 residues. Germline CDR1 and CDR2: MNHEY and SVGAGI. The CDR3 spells CASSKGSGTIYF. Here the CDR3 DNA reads TGTGCCAGCAGTAAGGGATCGGGCACCATATATTTT.

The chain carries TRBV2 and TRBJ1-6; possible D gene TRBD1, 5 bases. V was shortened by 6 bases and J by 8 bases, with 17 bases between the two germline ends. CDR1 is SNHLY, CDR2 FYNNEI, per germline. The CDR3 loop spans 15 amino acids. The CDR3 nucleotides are TGTGCCAGCAGCCAAGGGGTTGGGCGTTATTCACCCCTCCACTTT. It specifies CASSQGVGRYSPLHF.

CDR3 DNA: TGTGCCTGGAGTGGGGCTTACGAGCAGTACTTC. Translating gives CAWSGAYEQYF. The chain couples TRBV30 to TRBJ2-7; no firm D call. V gave up 1 base and J gave up 4 bases, with 5 bases separating them. The length of the CDR3 is 11 residues. Germline loops: CDR1 GTSNPN, CDR2 SVGIG (reference sequence).

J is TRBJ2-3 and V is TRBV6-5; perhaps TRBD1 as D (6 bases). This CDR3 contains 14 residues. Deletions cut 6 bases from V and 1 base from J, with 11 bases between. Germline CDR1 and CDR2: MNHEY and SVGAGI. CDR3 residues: CASRRGIGTDTQYF. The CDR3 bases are TGTGCCAGCAGGAGGGGGATCGGCACAGATACGCAGTATTTT.

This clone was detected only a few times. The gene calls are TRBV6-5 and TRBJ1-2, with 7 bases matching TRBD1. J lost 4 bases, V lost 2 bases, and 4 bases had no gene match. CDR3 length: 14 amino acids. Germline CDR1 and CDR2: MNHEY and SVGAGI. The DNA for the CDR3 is TGTGCCAGCAGTTACGACAGGGAATCCTATGGCTACACCTTC. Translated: CASSYDRESYGYTF.